This T cell receptor (beta chain) was documented in a study of Graves' ophthalmopathy and Graves' hyperthyroidism. TCR beta CDR3 regions were amplified from RNA transcripts. Following a first-round RT-PCR that used HTBI primers, a second-round multiplex PCR was carried out. TCRdb re-analysed the multiplex PCR reads in MiXCR, keeping a single row per CDR3 protein. This table holds around 340,000 distinct CDR3 sequences, 17% found once. This clonotype was found many times. Trimming removed 5 bases from V and 9 bases from J, with 17 bases in between. The CDR3 totals 15 residues. Germline V CDR1 and CDR2: SGHVS, FQNEAQ.

The clonotype originates from an adult man with Graves' ophthalmopathy. J is TRBJ1-6 and V is TRBV7-8, with a weak D call TRBD1 (5 bases). The sequencing sample was made of peripheral blood. CDR3 in amino acids: CASSKTHRGGSPLHF. CDR3 coding DNA: TGTGCCAGCAGCAAGACCCACCGGGGCGGTTCACCCCTCCACTTT.